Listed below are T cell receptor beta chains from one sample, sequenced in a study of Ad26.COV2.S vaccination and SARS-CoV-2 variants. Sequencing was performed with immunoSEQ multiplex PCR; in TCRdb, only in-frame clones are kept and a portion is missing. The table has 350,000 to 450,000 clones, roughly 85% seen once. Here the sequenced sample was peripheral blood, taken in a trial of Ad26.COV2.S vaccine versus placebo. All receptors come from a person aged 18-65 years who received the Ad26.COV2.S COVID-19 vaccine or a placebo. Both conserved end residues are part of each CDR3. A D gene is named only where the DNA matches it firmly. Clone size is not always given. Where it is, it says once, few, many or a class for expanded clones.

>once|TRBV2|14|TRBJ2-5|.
CASTTRGVRETQYF
TGTGCCAGCACTACCAGGGGGGTACGGGAGACCCAGTACTTC
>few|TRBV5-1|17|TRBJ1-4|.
CASSLVPGQISNEKLFF
TGCGCCAGCAGCTTGGTCCCGGGACAAATCTCTAATGAAAAACTGTTTTTT
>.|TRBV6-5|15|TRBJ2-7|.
CASSYSNSGFREQYF
TGTGCCAGCAGTTACTCGAATTCAGGGTTTCGCGAGCAGTACTTC
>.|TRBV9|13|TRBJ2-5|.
CASSVEPAKTQYF
TGTGCCAGCAGCGTAGAACCGGCCAAGACCCAGTACTTC
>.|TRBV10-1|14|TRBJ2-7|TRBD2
CASSETPSGYEQYF
TGCGCCAGCAGTGAAACCCCTAGCGGATACGAGCAGTACTTC
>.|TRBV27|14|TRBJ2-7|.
CAGTCGRSSYEQYF
TGTGCCGGAACGTGTGGTAGGAGCTCCTACGAGCAGTACTTC
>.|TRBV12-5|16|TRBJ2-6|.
CASGLGVGAGANVLTF
TGTGCTAGTGGTTTAGGTGTGGGAGCTGGGGCCAACGTCCTGACTTTC
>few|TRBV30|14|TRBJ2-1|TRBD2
CAWSAAGPGNEQFF
TGTGCCTGGAGCGCAGCGGGGCCCGGCAATGAGCAGTTCTTC
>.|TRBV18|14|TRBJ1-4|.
CASSLVVPGEKLFF
TGTGCCAGCTCACTAGTAGTCCCCGGCGAAAAACTGTTTTTT
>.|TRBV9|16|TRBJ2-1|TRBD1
CASSPRGQIPYNEQFF
TGTGCCAGCAGCCCGAGGGGGCAAATCCCCTACAATGAGCAGTTCTTC
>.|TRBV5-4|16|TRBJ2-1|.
CASSSFRDRSYNEQFF
TGTGCCAGCAGCTCCTTCAGAGACCGCTCCTACAATGAGCAGTTCTTC
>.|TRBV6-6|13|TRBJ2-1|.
CASTQPNGNEQFF
TGTGCCAGCACCCAACCAAACGGCAATGAGCAGTTCTTC
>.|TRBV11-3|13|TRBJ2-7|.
CASSLDSSGGPYF
TGTGCCAGCAGCTTAGATTCCTCGGGGGGCCCGTACTTC
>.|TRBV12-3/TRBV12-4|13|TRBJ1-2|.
CASSPRGNNGYTF
TGTGCCAGCAGTCCTAGGGGCAACAACGGCTACACCTTC
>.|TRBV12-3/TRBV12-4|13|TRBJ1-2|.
CASSKGIWDGYTF
TGTGCCAGCTCAAAAGGAATATGGGATGGCTACACCTTC
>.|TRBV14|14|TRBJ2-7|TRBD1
CASSPGQNSYEQYF
TGTGCCAGCAGCCCGGGACAGAACTCCTACGAGCAGTACTTC
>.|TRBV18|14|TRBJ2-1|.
CASSPLGAYNEQFF
TGTGCCAGCTCACCCTTGGGGGCCTACAATGAGCAGTTCTTC
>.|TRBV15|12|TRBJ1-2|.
CATSREGYGYTF
TGTGCCACCAGCAGGGAGGGATATGGCTACACCTTC
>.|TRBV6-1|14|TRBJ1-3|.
CASSESSPGNTIYF
TGTGCCAGCAGTGAATCCAGCCCTGGAAACACCATATATTTT
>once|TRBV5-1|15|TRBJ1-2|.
CASSPDPSVNYGYTF
TGCGCCAGCAGCCCGGACCCGTCAGTTAACTATGGCTACACCTTC
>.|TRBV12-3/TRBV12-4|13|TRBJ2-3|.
CASSLQGGDTQYF
TGTGCCAGCAGTTTACAGGGGGGTGATACGCAGTATTTT
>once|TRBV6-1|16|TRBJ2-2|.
CASSELGAGLLGELFF
TGTGCCAGCAGTGAATTAGGTGCGGGATTACTCGGGGAGCTGTTTTTT
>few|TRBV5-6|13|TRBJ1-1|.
CASSRDVRTEAFF
TGTGCCAGCAGCCGTGACGTGAGAACTGAAGCTTTCTTT
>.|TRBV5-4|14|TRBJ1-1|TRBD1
CASSPPDRGTEAFF
TGTGCCAGCAGCCCACCGGACAGGGGGACTGAAGCTTTCTTT
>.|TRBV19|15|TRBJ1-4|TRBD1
CASSSRTGDPEKLFF
TGTGCCAGTAGTTCTCGTACAGGGGACCCGGAAAAACTGTTTTTT
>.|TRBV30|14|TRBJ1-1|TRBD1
CAWSADRMNTEAFF
TGTGCCTGGAGTGCGGACAGGATGAACACTGAAGCTTTCTTT
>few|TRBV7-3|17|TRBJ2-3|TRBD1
CASSHRGQGSGTDTQYF
TGTGCCAGCAGCCACCGGGGACAGGGGTCGGGCACAGATACGCAGTATTTT
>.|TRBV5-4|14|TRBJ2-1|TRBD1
CASSIDRGLSEQFF
TGTGCCAGCAGCATAGACAGGGGGCTTAGCGAGCAGTTCTTC
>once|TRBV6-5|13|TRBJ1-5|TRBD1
CASRMTGAQPQHF
TGTGCCAGCAGGATGACAGGGGCACAGCCCCAGCATTTT
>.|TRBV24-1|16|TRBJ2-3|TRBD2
CATSDPSGSGGYTQYF
TGTGCCACCAGTGACCCTAGCGGGAGCGGAGGGTATACGCAGTATTTT
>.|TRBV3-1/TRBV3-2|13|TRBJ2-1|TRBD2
CACGLAGSNEQFF
TGTGCCTGCGGACTAGCGGGGAGCAATGAGCAGTTCTTC
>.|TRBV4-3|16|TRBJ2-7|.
CASSQDLDRQSYEQYF
TGCGCCAGCAGCCAAGATTTAGACAGACAGTCCTACGAGCAGTACTTC
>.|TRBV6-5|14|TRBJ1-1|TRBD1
CASSYGTGNTEAFF
TGTGCCAGCAGTTACGGGACAGGTAACACTGAAGCTTTCTTT
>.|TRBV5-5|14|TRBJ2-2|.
CASSLPGSSGELFF
TGTGCCAGCAGCTTGCCAGGATCTTCCGGGGAGCTGTTTTTT
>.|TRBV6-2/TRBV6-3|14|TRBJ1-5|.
CASSSTGTNQPQHF
TGTGCCAGCAGTTCAACAGGGACGAATCAGCCCCAGCATTTT
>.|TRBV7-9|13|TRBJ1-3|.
CASQDRSGNTIYF
TGTGCCAGTCAAGATAGGTCTGGAAACACCATATATTTT
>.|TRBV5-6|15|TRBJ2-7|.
CASSLEGRGKNEQYF
TGTGCCAGCAGCTTGGAAGGGAGAGGGAAAAACGAGCAGTACTTC
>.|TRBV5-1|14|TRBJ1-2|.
CASSRVQPYYGYTF
TGCGCCAGCAGCCGGGTGCAGCCCTACTATGGCTACACCTTC
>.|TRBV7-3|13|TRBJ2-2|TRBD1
CASSSTGTGELFF
TGTGCCAGCAGCTCGACAGGGACCGGGGAGCTGTTTTTT
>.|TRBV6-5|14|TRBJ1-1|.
CASSLGESIAEAFF
TGTGCCAGCAGTTTAGGGGAGTCGATCGCTGAAGCTTTCTTT
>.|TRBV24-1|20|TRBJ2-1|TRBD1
CATSDAGTGDPRGSYNEQFF
TGTGCCACCAGTGATGCCGGGACAGGAGACCCAAGGGGGTCCTACAATGAGCAGTTCTTC
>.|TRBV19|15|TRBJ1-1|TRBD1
CASSTGTGGAAEAFF
TGTGCCAGTAGTACGGGGACAGGGGGGGCGGCAGAAGCTTTCTTT
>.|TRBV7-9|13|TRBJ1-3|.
CASSLGLANTIYF
TGTGCCAGCAGCTTAGGGCTGGCGAACACCATATATTTT
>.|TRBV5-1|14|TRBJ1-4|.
CASSLGPGAEKLFF
TGCGCCAGCAGCTTGGGGCCGGGGGCGGAAAAACTGTTTTTT
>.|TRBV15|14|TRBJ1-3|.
CATSSVAAGNTIYF
TGTGCCACCAGCAGCGTGGCGGCTGGAAACACCATATATTTT
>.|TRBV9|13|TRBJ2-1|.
CASSVGTRNEQFF
TGTGCCAGCAGCGTCGGAACGAGGAATGAGCAGTTCTTC
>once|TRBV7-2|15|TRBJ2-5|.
CASSLAGVIRETQYF
TGTGCCAGCAGCTTAGCGGGGGTCATCCGGGAGACCCAGTACTTC
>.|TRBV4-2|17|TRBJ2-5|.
CASSQDGSGGGGETQYF
TGTGCCAGCAGCCAAGATGGGAGTGGAGGGGGCGGTGAGACCCAGTACTTC
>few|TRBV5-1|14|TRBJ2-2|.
CASSLAANTGELFF
TGCGCCAGCAGCTTAGCCGCGAACACCGGGGAGCTGTTTTTT
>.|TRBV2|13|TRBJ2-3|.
CASSPLVLDTQYF
TGTGCCAGCAGTCCCCTCGTCCTGGATACGCAGTATTTT
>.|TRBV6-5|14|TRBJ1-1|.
CASSYGGGNTEAFF
TGTGCCAGCAGTTATGGGGGGGGGAACACTGAAGCTTTCTTT
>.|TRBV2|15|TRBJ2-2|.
CASSAGTQNTGELFF
TGTGCCAGCAGCGCCGGGACACAGAACACCGGGGAGCTGTTTTTT
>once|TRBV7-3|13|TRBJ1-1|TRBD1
CASSLGQGAEAFF
TGTGCCAGCAGCTTAGGACAGGGGGCGGAAGCTTTCTTT
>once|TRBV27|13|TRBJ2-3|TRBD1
CASSRDSPDTQYF
TGTGCCAGCAGTCGGGACAGCCCAGATACGCAGTATTTT
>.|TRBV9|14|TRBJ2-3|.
CASSVATSTDTQYF
TGTGCCAGCAGCGTGGCTACTAGCACAGATACGCAGTATTTT
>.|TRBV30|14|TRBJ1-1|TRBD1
CAWRGQLGYTEAFF
TGTGCCTGGAGGGGACAGTTGGGTTACACTGAAGCTTTCTTT
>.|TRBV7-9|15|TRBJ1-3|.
CASSPGGSRGNTIYF
TGTGCCAGCAGCCCGGGCGGGTCGCGAGGAAACACCATATATTTT
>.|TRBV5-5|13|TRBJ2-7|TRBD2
CASTLADGYEQYF
TGTGCCAGCACCCTAGCGGACGGCTACGAGCAGTACTTC
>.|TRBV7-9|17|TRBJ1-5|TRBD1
CASSLGTGSVRNQPQHF
TGTGCCAGCAGCTTAGGGACAGGGTCGGTAAGGAATCAGCCCCAGCATTTT
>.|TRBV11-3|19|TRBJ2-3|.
CASSLGWAGYPTSTDTQYF
TGTGCCAGCAGCTTGGGTTGGGCGGGCTATCCGACTAGCACAGATACGCAGTATTTT